This T cell receptor beta chain derives from a study of cytomegalovirus exposure and HLA in healthy donors. A multiplex PCR was run with 60 Vbeta primers and 13 Jbeta primers. TCRdb keeps only in-frame clones here, not all; method: immunoSEQ multiplex PCR. The sample lists about 170,000 clones; approximately 88% were seen once. Overall study findings and caveats: In a later analysis, an Asian-associated ancestry cluster reportedly showed fewer N-insertions than the approximately 620-donor mean. The authors later linked a missense DCLRE1C variant to TCR beta V- and J-gene trimming. The classifier was said to identify cytomegalovirus status with high specificity and sensitivity.

The V gene end was trimmed by 3 bases and the J gene end by 10 bases; junction bases not matched to a gene: 1. CDR3 size: 11 residues. Looked up from germline, CDR1 is SGHDN and CDR2 is FVKESK. For this clone: What it binds is not known.

Material for sequencing was PBMCs. The receptor's source is a boy aged 2 to 10 in good health and CMV-seronegative. This rearrangement joins TRBV14 to TRBJ2-3; 7 bases match TRBD2. CDR3 region: CASSHGGAQYF. In nucleotides, the CDR3 is TGTGCCAGCAGCCATGGGGGGGCGCAGTATTTT.